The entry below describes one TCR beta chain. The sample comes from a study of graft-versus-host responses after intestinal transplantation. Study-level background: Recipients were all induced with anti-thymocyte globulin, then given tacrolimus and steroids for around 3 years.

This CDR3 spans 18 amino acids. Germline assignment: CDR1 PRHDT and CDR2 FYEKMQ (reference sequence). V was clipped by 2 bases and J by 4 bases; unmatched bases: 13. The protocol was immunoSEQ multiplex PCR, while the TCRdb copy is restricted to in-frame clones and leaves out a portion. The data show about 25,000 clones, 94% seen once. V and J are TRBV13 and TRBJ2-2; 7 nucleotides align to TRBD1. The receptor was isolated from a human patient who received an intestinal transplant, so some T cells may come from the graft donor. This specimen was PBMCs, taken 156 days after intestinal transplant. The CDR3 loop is CASSLMSWSGGSTGELFF. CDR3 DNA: TGTGCCAGCAGCTTAATGAGTTGGTCAGGGGGAAGCACCGGGGAGCTGTTTTTT. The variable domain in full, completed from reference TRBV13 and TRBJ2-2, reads AAGVIQSPRHLIKEKRETATLKCYPIPRHDTVYWYQQGPGQDPQFLISFYEKMQSDKGSIPDRFSAQQFSDYHSELNMSSLELGDSALYFCASSLMSWSGGSTGELFFGEGSRLTVL.